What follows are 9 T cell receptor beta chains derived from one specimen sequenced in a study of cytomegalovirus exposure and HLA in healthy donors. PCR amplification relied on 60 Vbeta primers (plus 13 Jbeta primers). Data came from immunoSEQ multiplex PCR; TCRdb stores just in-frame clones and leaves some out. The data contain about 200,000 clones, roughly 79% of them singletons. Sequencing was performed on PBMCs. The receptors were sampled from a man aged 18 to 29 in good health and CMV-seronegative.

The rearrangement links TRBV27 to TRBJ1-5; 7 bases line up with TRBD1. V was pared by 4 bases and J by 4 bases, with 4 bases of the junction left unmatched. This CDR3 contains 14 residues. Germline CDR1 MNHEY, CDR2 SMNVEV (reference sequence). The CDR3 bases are TGTGCCAGCAGTTGGACAGGCGGAAATCAGCCCCAGCATTTT. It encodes CASSWTGGNQPQHF.

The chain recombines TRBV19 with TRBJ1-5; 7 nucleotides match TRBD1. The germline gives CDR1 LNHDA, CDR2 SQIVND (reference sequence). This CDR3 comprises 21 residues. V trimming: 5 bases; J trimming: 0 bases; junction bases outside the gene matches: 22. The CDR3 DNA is TGTGCCAGTAGTGAGAAAAGACAGGGCTCGATAACCCTATATAGCAATCAGCCCCAGCATTTT. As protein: CASSEKRQGSITLYSNQPQHF.

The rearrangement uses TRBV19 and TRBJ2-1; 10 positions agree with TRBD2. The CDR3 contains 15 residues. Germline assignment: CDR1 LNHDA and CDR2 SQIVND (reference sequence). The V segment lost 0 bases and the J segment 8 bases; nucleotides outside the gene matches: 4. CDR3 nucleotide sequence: TGTGCCAGTAGTATAGATTCCCTAGCGGGAGATGAGCAGTTCTTC. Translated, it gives CASSIDSLAGDEQFF. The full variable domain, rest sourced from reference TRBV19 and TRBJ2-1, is DGGITQSPKYLFRKEGQNVTLSCEQNLNHDAMYWYRQDPGQGLRLIYYSQIVNDFQKGDIAEGYSVSREKKESFPLTVTSAQKNPTAFYLCASSIDSLAGDEQFFGPGTRLTVL.

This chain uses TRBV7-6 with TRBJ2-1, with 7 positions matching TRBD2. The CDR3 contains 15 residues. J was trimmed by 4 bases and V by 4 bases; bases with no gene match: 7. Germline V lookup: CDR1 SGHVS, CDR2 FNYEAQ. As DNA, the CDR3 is TGTGCCAGCAGCTACGGGGGGAGTCGATACAATGAGCAGTTCTTC. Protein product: CASSYGGSRYNEQFF.

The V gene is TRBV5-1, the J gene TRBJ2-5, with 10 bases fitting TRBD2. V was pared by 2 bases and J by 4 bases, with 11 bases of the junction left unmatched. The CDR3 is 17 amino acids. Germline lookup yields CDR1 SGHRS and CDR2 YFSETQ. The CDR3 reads CASSFSSSGGAGETQYF. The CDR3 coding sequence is TGCGCCAGCAGCTTTTCGTCAAGCGGGGGGGCAGGAGAGACCCAGTACTTC.

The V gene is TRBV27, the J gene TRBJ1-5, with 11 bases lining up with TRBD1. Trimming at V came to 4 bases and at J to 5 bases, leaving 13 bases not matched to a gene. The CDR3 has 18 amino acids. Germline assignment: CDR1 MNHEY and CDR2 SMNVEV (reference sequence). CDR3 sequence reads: CASSSGGQGAKTYQPQHF. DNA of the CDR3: TGTGCCAGCAGTTCCGGAGGACAGGGGGCGAAGACTTATCAGCCCCAGCATTTT.

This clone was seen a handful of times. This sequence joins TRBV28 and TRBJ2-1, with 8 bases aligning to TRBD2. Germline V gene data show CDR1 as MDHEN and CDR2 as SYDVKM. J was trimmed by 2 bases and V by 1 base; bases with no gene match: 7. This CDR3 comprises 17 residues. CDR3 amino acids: CASSLYPSGSPYNEQFF. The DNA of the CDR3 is TGTGCCAGCAGTTTATATCCCAGCGGGAGCCCCTACAATGAGCAGTTCTTC.

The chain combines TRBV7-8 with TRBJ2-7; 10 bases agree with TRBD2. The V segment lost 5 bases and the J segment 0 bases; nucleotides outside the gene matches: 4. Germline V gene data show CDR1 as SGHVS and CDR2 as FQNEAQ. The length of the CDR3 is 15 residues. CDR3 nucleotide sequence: TGTGCCAGCAGCACAAGCGGGGGGGTCTCCTACGAGCAGTACTTC. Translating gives CASSTSGGVSYEQYF.

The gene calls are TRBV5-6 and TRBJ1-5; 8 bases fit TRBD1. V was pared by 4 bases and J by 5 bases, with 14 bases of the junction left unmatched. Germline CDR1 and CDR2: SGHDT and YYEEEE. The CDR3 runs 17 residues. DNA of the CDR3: TGTGCCAGCAGCGGAAGTGGACAGGGTATCGTTCATCAGCCCCAGCATTTT. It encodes CASSGSGQGIVHQPQHF.